A single sample gave rise to the 7 T cell receptor beta chains below, sequenced in a study of blood T cell repertoires in COVID-19. The method was immunoSEQ multiplex PCR; TCRdb's version includes in-frame clones alone and lacks a portion of them. The top ten hold about 8.9% of the sample, which has 300,000 to 350,000 clones, roughly 89% seen once. Input material: PBMCs or T cells enriched from blood (not recorded which). The origin of the receptors is a woman younger than 30 who had recovered from COVID-19.

This sequence joins TRBV27 and TRBJ2-5; 7 bases align to TRBD1. Per germline, CDR1 MNHEY and CDR2 SMNVEV (reference sequence). With 2 bases clipped from V and 3 bases from J, the junction kept 0 bases outside the gene matches. This CDR3 is built from 13 residues. CDR3 nucleotide sequence: TGTGCCAGCAGTTTACAGGGGGAAGAGACCCAGTACTTC. Its protein product is CASSLQGEETQYF.

This clone is a singleton in its sample. The chain joins TRBV5-1 to TRBJ1-5, with D maybe TRBD1 (5 bases). V was trimmed by 4 bases and J by 2 bases, leaving 22 bases between them. The CDR3 consists of 18 residues. Germline V gene sequence: CDR1 SGHRS, CDR2 YFSETQ. The CDR3 nucleotides are TGCGCCAGCAGCCAGTTGAGGGAGGGGATTTGGGGCAATCAGCCCCAGCATTTT. Translation gives CASSQLREGIWGNQPQHF.

The chain is built from TRBV7-9 and TRBJ1-2; TRBD1 is a possible D gene (6 bases). The germline gives CDR1 SEHNR, CDR2 FQNEAQ (reference sequence). Trimming took off 7 bases at V and 8 bases at J, with 17 bases between the two ends. This CDR3 comprises 13 residues. This chain's CDR3 is CASTRSTGLGYTF. The CDR3 nucleotides are TGTGCCAGCACGCGGTCTACAGGGCTCGGCTACACCTTC. Using reference TRBV7-9 and TRBJ1-2 for the parts outside the CDR3, the full variable domain is DTGVSQNPRHKITKRGQNVTFRCDPISEHNRLYWYRQTLGQGPEFLTYFQNEAQLEKSRLLSDRFSAERPKGSFSTLEIQRTEQGDSAMYLCASTRSTGLGYTFGSGTRLTVV.

The gene calls are TRBV7-6 and TRBJ2-3; D remains unclear. The CDR3 length is 15 residues. CDR1 and CDR2 from the germline V gene are SGHVS and FNYEAQ. V was cut by 2 bases and J by 2 bases, with 11 bases left in between. The CDR3 nucleotides are TGTGCCAGCAGCTTAACTGGGCCACCCACAGATACGCAGTATTTT. Protein sequence: CASSLTGPPTDTQYF. Full variable domain (outside the CDR3, taken from reference TRBV7-6 and TRBJ2-3): GAGVSQSPRYKVTKRGQDVALRCDPISGHVSLYWYRQALGQGPEFLTYFNYEAQQDKSGLPNDRFSAERPEGSISTLTIQRTEQRDSAMYRCASSLTGPPTDTQYFGPGTRLTVL.

DNA of the CDR3: TGTGCCAGCAGCCATGTGACTAGCGGGGCGATGTACCAAGAGACCCAGTACTTC. Translation: CASSHVTSGAMYQETQYF. This chain uses TRBV3-1 (or the pseudogene TRBV3-2) with TRBJ2-5, with 11 bases that match TRBD2. The CDR3 runs to 18 residues. V lost 3 bases, J lost 0 bases, and 9 bases stayed unmatched. Germline CDR1 is LGHDT and CDR2 is YNNKEL (reference sequence).

The chain employs TRBV4-3 and TRBJ2-3; tentative D call: TRBD2 (6 bases). V was pared by 1 base and J by 6 bases, with 11 bases between. Germline CDR1 LGHNA, CDR2 YSLEER. This CDR3 contains 14 residues. The CDR3 protein is CASSQGTTSDTQYF. CDR3 bases: TGCGCCAGCAGCCAAGGGACTACTTCTGATACGCAGTATTTT.

This clone was seen only once. The chain recombines TRBV4-2 with TRBJ1-5; perhaps TRBD1 as D (5 bases). Germline assignment: CDR1 LGHNA and CDR2 YNFKEQ. The CDR3 covers 17 residues. Trimming removed 0 bases at V and 8 bases at J, with 20 bases between. The CDR3 region is CASSQDTGLPLEEPQHF. The CDR3 DNA reads TGTGCCAGCAGCCAAGATACGGGACTCCCGCTCGAGGAGCCCCAGCATTTT.